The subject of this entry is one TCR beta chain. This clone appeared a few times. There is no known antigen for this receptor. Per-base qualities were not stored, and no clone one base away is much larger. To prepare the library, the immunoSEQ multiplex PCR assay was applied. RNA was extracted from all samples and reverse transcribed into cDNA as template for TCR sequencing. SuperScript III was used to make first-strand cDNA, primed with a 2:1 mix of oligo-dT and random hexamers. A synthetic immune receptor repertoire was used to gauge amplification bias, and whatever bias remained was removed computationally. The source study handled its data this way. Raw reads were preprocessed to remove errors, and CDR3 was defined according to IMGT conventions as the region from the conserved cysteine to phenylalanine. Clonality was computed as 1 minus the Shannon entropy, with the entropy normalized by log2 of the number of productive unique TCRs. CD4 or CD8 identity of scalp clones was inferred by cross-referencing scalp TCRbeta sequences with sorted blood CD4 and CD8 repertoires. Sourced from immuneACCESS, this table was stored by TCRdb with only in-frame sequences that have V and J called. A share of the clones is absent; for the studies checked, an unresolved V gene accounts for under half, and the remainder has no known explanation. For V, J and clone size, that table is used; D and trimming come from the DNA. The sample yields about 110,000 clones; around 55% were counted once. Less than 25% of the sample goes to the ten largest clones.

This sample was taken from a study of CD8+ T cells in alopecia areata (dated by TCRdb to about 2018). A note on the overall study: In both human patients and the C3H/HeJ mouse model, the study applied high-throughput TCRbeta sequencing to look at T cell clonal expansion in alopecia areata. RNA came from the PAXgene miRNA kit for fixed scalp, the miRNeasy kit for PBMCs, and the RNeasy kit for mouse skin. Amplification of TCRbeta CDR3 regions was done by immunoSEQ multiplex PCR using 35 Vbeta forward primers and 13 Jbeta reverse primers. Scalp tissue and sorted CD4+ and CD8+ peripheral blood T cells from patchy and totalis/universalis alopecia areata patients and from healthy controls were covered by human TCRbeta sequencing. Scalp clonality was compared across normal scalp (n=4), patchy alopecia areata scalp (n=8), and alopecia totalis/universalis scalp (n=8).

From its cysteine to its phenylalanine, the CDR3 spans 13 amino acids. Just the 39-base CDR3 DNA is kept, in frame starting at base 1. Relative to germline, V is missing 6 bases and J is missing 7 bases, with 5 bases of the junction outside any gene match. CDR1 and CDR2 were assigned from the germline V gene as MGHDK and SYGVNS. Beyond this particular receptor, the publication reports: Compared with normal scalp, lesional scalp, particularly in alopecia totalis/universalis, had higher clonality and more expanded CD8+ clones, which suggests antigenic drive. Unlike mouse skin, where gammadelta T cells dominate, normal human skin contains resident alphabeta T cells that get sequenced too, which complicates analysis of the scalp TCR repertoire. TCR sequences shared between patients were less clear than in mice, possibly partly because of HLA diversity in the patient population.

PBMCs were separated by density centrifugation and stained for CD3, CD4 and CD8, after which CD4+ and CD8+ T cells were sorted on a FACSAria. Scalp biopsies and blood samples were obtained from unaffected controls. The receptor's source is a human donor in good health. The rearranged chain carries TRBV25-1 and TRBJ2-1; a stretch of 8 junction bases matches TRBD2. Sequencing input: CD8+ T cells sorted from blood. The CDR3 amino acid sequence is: CASSLGRANEQFF. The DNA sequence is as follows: TGTGCCAGCAGCCTCGGGAGGGCGAATGAGCAGTTCTTC.